What follows are 17 T cell receptor beta chains derived from one specimen sequenced in a study of blood T cells in healthy people across ages. PCR was performed a second time for about 7 to 11 cycles using a sample-barcoded 5' primer and a J-beta primer mix. Each CDR3 protein gets one entry after TCRdb re-called the 5' RACE reads with MiXCR. The sample has about 1.5 million distinct CDR3 sequences, roughly 45% seen once. The sample was blood. These receptors all stem from a woman aged 18 to 35 in good health.

The chain is built from TRBV12-5 and TRBJ2-7; D gene uncertain. This CDR3 is 12 amino acids long. CDR1 is LGHNT and CDR2 is FRNRAP in the germline V gene. V was shortened by 1 base and J by 2 bases, with 3 bases between the two germline ends. The CDR3 is CASGLGAYEQYF. In DNA, the CDR3 is TGTGCTAGTGGTTTGGGGGCCTACGAGCAGTACTTC.

This chain connects TRBV5-1 to TRBJ2-1; no definite D call. CDR1 is SGHRS and CDR2 is YFSETQ in the germline V gene. There are 12 residues in the CDR3. V was pared by 2 bases and J by 8 bases, with 8 bases between. The CDR3 here is CASSLPNDEQFF. CDR3 nucleotide sequence: TGCGCCAGCAGCTTACCGAACGATGAGCAGTTCTTC.

The chain combines TRBV30 with TRBJ2-1; 8 bases agree with TRBD2. The V gene's germline CDR1 is GTSNPN and CDR2 SVGIG (reference sequence). Trimming removed 2 bases from V and 8 bases from J; junction bases left unmatched: 8. The CDR3 covers 14 residues. DNA for the CDR3: TGTGCCTGGAGTAGGCCCGGGAGGGTGGATGAGCAGTTCTTC. Protein product: CAWSRPGRVDEQFF.

This sequence joins TRBV6-6 and TRBJ1-5; D perhaps matches TRBD1 (5 bases). V was cut by 8 bases and J by 6 bases, with 17 bases left in between. This CDR3 has 14 amino acids. Per germline, CDR1 MNHNY and CDR2 SVGAGI (reference sequence). As DNA, the CDR3 is TGTGCCAGCCTCCTCGGGACGGGGGGTCAGCCCCAGCATTTT. Translation gives CASLLGTGGQPQHF.

The chain uses TRBV6-1 and TRBJ2-1; D may be TRBD1 or TRBD2 (5 bases each). The CDR3 length is 15 residues. Trimming cost V 5 bases and J 10 bases, with 21 bases left between them. Germline lookup yields CDR1 MNHNS and CDR2 SASEGT. This CDR3 is CASSRLGETTYEQFF. The CDR3 nucleotides read TGTGCCAGCAGTCGTCTGGGGGAGACCACCTACGAGCAGTTCTTC.

This clonotype was seen only a few times. The V and J genes are TRBV9 and TRBJ2-7, with 8 bases fitting TRBD1. The germline V gene has CDR1 SGDLS and CDR2 YYNGEE. After removal of 4 bases from V and 1 base from J, the junction contained 7 bases not matched to a gene. The CDR3 runs 15 residues. The CDR3 reads CASSKRTGRSYEQYF. CDR3 sequence (DNA): TGTGCCAGCAGCAAGCGGACAGGGCGGTCCTACGAGCAGTACTTC.

The chain links TRBV28 to TRBJ2-7; D call uncertain. V dropped 2 bases and J dropped 4 bases, with 15 bases sitting between them. CDR1 is MDHEN, CDR2 SYDVKM, per germline. This CDR3 has 15 amino acids. The DNA of the CDR3 is TGTGCCAGCAGTTTAGGACCCGAAACACCTTACGAGCAGTACTTC. It translates to CASSLGPETPYEQYF.

This chain links TRBV27 with TRBJ2-1; 8 nucleotides agree with TRBD1. V lost 6 bases, J lost 8 bases, and 6 bases stayed unmatched. CDR1 MNHEY and CDR2 SMNVEV come from the germline V gene (reference sequence). The CDR3 totals 13 residues. As DNA, the CDR3 is TGTGCCAGCAGCCTCCTGGACAGGGATGAGCAGTTCTTC. It yields the protein CASSLLDRDEQFF.

The chain uses TRBV30 and TRBJ1-2; no firm D call. CDR1 is GTSNPN, CDR2 SVGIG, per germline (reference sequence). The CDR3 contains 12 residues. The germline V and J ends were trimmed by 2 bases and 4 bases, with 8 bases remaining between them. The CDR3 here is CAWSRELYGYTF. The CDR3 bases are TGTGCCTGGAGTCGAGAGCTCTATGGCTACACCTTC.

The rearrangement uses TRBV27 and TRBJ1-1; D is undetermined. Germline V gene lookup returns CDR1 MNHEY and CDR2 SMNVEV (reference sequence). The CDR3 has 12 residues. The V and J ends lost 9 bases and 4 bases respectively, with 12 bases between them. The DNA for the CDR3 is TGTGCCAGTCGGGCAGGAATCACTGAAGCTTTCTTT. This translates into CASRAGITEAFF.

This clonotype was observed a few times. This chain connects TRBV15 to TRBJ2-5; 7 bases fit TRBD2. Germline loops: CDR1 LNHNV, CDR2 YYDKDF (reference sequence). V lost 0 bases to trimming and J lost 6 bases; unmatched junction nucleotides: 4. This CDR3 comprises 14 residues. The CDR3: CATSRDLGGQTQYF. As DNA, the CDR3 is TGTGCCACCAGCAGAGATTTGGGAGGGCAGACCCAGTACTTC.

This clonotype appeared a few times. The chain joins TRBV7-9 to TRBJ1-2; 8 nucleotides agree with TRBD1. J was trimmed by 6 bases and V by 5 bases; bases with no gene match: 5. This CDR3 has 13 residues. Germline CDR1 SEHNR, CDR2 FQNEAQ (reference sequence). The CDR3 spells CASSPDRGHGYTF. Written as DNA, the CDR3 is TGTGCCAGCAGCCCAGACAGGGGCCATGGCTACACCTTC.

This clonotype was counted only a few times. The V and J genes are TRBV11-2 and TRBJ2-5; 8 bases match TRBD1. The tail of the sequence fits TRBJ2-7 better, so the J call may be wrong. Germline assignment: CDR1 SGHAT and CDR2 FQNNGV. The CDR3 is made up of 12 amino acids. The CDR3 reads CASRDRGGEQYF. The CDR3, as DNA: TGTGCCAGCAGAGACAGGGGCGGCGAGCAGTACTTC.

The CDR3 is CASSVWMDSREQYF. For the CDR3, the DNA is TGTGCCAGCAGCGTATGGATGGATTCGCGGGAGCAGTACTTC. This chain joins TRBV9 and TRBJ2-5; 7 nucleotides line up with TRBD2. CDR3 size: 14 residues. The germline CDR1 and CDR2 sequences are SGDLS and YYNGEE. V trimming: 1 base; J trimming: 11 bases; junction bases outside the gene matches: 11.

The genes are TRBV27 and TRBJ2-2, with a possible D match to TRBD2 (5 bases). The CDR3 length is 13 residues. V was trimmed by 4 bases and J by 7 bases, leaving 10 bases between them. Germline V gives CDR1 MNHEY, CDR2 SMNVEV (reference sequence). The CDR3: CASSSTRFGELFF. CDR3 in DNA: TGTGCCAGCAGTTCCACTAGATTCGGGGAGCTGTTTTTT.

The rearrangement uses TRBV12-3 or TRBV12-4 and TRBJ2-7; 9 bases are a match to TRBD1. The V gene end was trimmed by 6 bases and the J gene end by 0 bases; junction bases not matched to a gene: 6. CDR3 size: 15 residues. CDR3 nucleotide sequence: TGTGCCAGCAGAGTGACAGGGGGGAGCTCCTACGAGCAGTACTTC. Protein sequence: CASRVTGGSSYEQYF.

This chain connects TRBV6-5 to TRBJ2-7; TRBD1 aligns across 7 bases. This CDR3 contains 15 residues. The J segment lost 6 bases and the V segment lost 5 bases, leaving 13 bases of the junction unmatched. Germline V CDR1 and CDR2: MNHEY, SVGAGI. CDR3 loop: CASSRWTGTEGEQYF. For the CDR3, the DNA is TGTGCCAGCAGTAGATGGACAGGTACCGAGGGCGAGCAGTACTTC.